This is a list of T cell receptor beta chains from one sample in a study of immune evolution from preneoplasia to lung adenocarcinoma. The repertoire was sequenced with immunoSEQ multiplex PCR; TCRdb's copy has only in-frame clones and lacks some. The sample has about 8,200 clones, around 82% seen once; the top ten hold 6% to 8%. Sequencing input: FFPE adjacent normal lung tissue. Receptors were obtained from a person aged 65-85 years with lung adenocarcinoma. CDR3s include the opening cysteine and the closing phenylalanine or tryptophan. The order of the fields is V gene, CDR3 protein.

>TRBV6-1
CASSEASGGGGYTF
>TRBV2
CASTGRRDRGHGTEAFF
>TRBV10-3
CAIREGAWGKEAFF
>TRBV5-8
CASKQVMSFGELFF
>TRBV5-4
CASSLGREDYGYTF
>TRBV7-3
CASSLDRTTDTQYF
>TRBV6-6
CASRKRGGPYEQYF
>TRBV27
CASSLSRGGAYNEQFF
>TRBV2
CASSGLAKNIQYF
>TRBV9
CASSVEVGGFTEAFF
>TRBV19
CASSPEGFYGYTF
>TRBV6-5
CASSNGRNNSPLHF
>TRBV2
CASSVGDSGYEQYF
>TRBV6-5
CAIRPGGSTDTQYF
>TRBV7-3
CASSLSPGLADTQYF
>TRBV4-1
CASSQAGTTSDTQYF
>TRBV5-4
CASSAGPLNQPQHF
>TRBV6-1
CASSAGTANSGELFF
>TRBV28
CASSLRWGDTEAFF
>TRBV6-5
CATGEGAITDTQYF
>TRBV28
CASRETTRETQYF
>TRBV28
CASSLYGFAGNTIYF
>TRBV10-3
CAISEIPGRGGNEQFF
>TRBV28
CASRGGRARDEQYF
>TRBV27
CASSFLLESTEAFF
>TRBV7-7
CASSYGASREQYF
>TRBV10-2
CASTGLAHGTDTQYF
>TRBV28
CASSLSRGNYGYTF
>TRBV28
CASRLGTGMNTEAFF
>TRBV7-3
CASSSRPPGQGAYEQYF
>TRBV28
CASSLKGGNSPLHF
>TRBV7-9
CASNEAGGRTDTQYF
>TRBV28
CASSLPSGLTNTQYF
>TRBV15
CATRAGTGGSGNIIYF
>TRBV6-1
CASRLGQANTGELFF
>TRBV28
CASSLDRALSTDTQYF
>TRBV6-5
CATRDRGGQPQHF
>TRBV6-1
CASSEEDSGANVLTF
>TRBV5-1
CASSSLRGIENTEAFF
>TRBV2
CASNEPGSSRYGF
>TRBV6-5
CASSYSSQRAAGELFF
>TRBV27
CASSYSGGELFF
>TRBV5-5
CASSLLQGAIGYTF
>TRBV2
CASSEAFGNAFF
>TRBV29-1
CSVESGSSGNTIYF
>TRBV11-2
CASSPGPFEDGYTF
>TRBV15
CATSRDSHEQYF
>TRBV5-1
CASSSGTQNTEAFF
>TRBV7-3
CASSPTSSQETQYF
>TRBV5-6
CASSLGFAGHSGELFF
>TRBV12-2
CASRLASGGIGTGELFF
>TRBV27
CASSPWTDHNEQFF
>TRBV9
CASSPGFYNQPQHF
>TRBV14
CASSQTSGRRDEQYF
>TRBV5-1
CASSLEGRGSSDTQYF
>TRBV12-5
CASGLQGTSYGYTF
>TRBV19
CASSIGVFRPQHF